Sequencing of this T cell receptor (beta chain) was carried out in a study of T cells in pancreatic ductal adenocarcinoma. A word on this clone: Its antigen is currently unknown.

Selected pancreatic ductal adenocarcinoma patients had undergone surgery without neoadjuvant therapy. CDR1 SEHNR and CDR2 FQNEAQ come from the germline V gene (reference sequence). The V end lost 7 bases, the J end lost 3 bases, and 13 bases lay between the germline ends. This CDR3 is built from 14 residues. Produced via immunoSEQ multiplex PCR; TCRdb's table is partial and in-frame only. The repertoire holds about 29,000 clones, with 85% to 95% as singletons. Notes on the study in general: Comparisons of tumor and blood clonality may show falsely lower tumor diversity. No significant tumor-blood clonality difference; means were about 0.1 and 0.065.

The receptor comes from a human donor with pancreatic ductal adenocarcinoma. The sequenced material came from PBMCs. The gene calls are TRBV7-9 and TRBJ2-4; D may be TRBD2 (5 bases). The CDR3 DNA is TGTGCCAGCACCCTAGCCGGGGACAAAAACATTCAGTACTTC. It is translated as CASTLAGDKNIQYF.